This T cell receptor (beta chain) emerged from a study of T-cell reconstitution after alpha-beta-depleted transplantation in children. Unique molecular identifiers featured in how the TCRbeta library was prepared. TCRdb ran MiXCR on the PCR reads and lists one entry per CDR3 protein. The top ten clones hold 35% to 50% of a sample with roughly 350,000 distinct CDR3 sequences, roughly 16% of them seen once. The V gene lost 0 bases and the J gene lost 10 bases, with 13 bases spanning the gap. The CDR3 contains 12 residues. The germline V gene encodes CDR1 SQVTM and CDR2 ANQGSEA. A few counts support this clonotype.

The rearrangement uses TRBV29-1 and TRBJ2-7; D gene unclear. The input for sequencing was PBMCs, mostly from graft donor cells, taken 360 days after TCRalphabeta/CD19-depleted stem cell transplant. This sequence originates from a male patient between 2 and 10 years old who had a stem cell transplant for acute lymphoblastic leukemia, so the T cells may come from the graft donor. CDR3 nucleotide sequence: TGCAGCGTTGAAGATAGGGTGAACGGCCAGTACTTC. Translating gives CSVEDRVNGQYF.